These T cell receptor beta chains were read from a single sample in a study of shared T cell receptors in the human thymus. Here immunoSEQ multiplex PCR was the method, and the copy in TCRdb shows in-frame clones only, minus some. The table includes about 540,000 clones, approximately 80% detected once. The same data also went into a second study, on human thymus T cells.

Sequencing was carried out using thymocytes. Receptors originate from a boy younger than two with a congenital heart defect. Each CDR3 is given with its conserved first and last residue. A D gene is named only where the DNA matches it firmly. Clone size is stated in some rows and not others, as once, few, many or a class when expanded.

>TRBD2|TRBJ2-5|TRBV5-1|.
CASTLVGTRAQETQYF
TGCGCCAGCACTCTGGTAGGGACTAGGGCTCAAGAGACCCAGTACTTC
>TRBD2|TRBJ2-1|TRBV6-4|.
CASSVTSGGKNEQFF
TGTGCCAGCAGTGTCACTAGCGGGGGAAAAAATGAGCAGTTCTTC
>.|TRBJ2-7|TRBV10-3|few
CAISESRGRAREQYF
TGTGCCATCAGTGAGTCAAGGGGGAGGGCCCGAGAGCAGTACTTC
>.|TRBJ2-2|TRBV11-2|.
CASSLESGGNTGELFF
TGTGCCAGCAGCTTAGAATCCGGCGGAAACACCGGGGAGCTGTTTTTT
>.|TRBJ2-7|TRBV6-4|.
CASRPGLYYEQYF
TGTGCCAGCAGACCGGGACTTTACTACGAGCAGTACTTC
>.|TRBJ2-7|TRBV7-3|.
CASSFEGGTPYEQYF
TGTGCCAGCAGCTTCGAGGGGGGGACCCCCTACGAGCAGTACTTC
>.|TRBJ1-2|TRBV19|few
CASSLRHFYGYTF
TGTGCCAGTAGTCTCCGACACTTCTATGGCTACACCTTC
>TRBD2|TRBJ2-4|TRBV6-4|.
CASPWGLAGGEAKNIQYF
TGTGCCAGCCCTTGGGGACTAGCGGGAGGCGAGGCCAAAAACATTCAGTACTTC
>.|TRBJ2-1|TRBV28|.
CASSLPTKLPCSYNEQFF
TGTGCCAGCAGTCTCCCAACTAAGTTACCCTGCTCCTACAATGAGCAGTTCTTC
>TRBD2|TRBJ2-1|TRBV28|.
CASSPPGLAGLSSYNEQFF
TGTGCCAGCAGCCCTCCGGGACTAGCGGGGCTAAGCTCCTACAATGAGCAGTTCTTC
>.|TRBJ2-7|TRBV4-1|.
CASSQERGSSYEQYF
TGCGCCAGCAGCCAAGAACGGGGGTCCTCCTACGAGCAGTACTTC
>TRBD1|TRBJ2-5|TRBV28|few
CASSPRTGGETQYF
TGTGCCAGCAGCCCGCGGACAGGGGGAGAGACCCAGTACTTC
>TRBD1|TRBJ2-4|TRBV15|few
CATSRDFGLTGGNPLAKNIQYF
TGTGCCACCAGCAGAGATTTCGGTCTAACAGGGGGCAACCCTCTAGCCAAAAACATTCAGTACTTC
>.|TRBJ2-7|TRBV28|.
CASSLEAVRYEQYF
TGTGCCAGCAGTTTAGAGGCCGTTCGCTACGAGCAGTACTTC
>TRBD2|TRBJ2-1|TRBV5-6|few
CARPGLPANEQFF
TGTGCCAGACCGGGACTACCGGCCAATGAGCAGTTCTTC
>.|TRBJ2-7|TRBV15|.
CATSSDLLGAEQYF
TGTGCCACCAGCAGTGATCTTCTAGGGGCCGAGCAGTACTTC
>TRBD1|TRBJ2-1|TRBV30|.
CAWRGGRQQFF
TGTGCCTGGAGAGGGGGCAGGCAGCAGTTCTTC
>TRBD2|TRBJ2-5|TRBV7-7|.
CASTSTPGVAGVQETQYF
TGTGCTAGCACCTCCACCCCGGGGGTAGCGGGGGTTCAAGAGACCCAGTACTTC
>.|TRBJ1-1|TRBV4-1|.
CASSQEGLGGRVGSEAFF
TGCGCCAGCAGCCAAGAGGGGCTGGGGGGTAGGGTGGGGTCTGAAGCTTTCTTT
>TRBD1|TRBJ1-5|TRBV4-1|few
CASSQVWDRVKASNQPQHF
TGCGCCAGCAGCCAAGTTTGGGACAGGGTGAAGGCAAGCAATCAGCCCCAGCATTTT
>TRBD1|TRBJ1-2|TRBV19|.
CASSIAWTGLNYGYTF
TGTGCCAGTAGTATAGCCTGGACAGGGCTCAACTATGGCTACACCTTC
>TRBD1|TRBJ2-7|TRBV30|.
CAWRETGAYEQYF
TGTGCCTGGAGAGAAACAGGGGCTTACGAGCAGTACTTC